This T cell receptor (beta chain) was obtained from a study of blood T cell repertoires in COVID-19. Study overall: Whether acute or convalescent, the COVID-19 samples came from the United States, Italy and Spain. Nucleic acid was either cDNA or gDNA, and it came from T cells, B-cell-depleted T cells, or PBMCs.

Original methodology: Nucleated cell number was recorded as an estimate derived from reference gene primer amplification. Only in-frame clones appear in the TCRdb table, and some are missing; sequencing was by immunoSEQ multiplex PCR. The V and J calls and clone size come from that table; D and trimming were worked out from the DNA. Of about 100,000 clones in the sample, approximately 79% were seen once. Germline V gene sequence: CDR1 KGHSH, CDR2 LQKENI. V was trimmed by 3 bases and J by 3 bases, leaving 9 bases between them. The CDR3 has 14 residues. The specimen sequenced was peripheral blood. The gene calls are TRBV18 and TRBJ2-1; D remains ambiguous. The sequence was obtained from a man between 65 and 85 years old with active or convalescent COVID-19. The CDR3 reads CASSPEVYYNEQFF. DNA of the CDR3: TGTGCCAGCTCACCCGAGGTATACTACAATGAGCAGTTCTTC. Full variable domain (rest looked up from reference TRBV18 and TRBJ2-1): NAGVMQNPRHLVRRRGQEARLRCSPMKGHSHVYWYRQLPEEGLKFMVYLQKENIIDESGMPKERFSAEFPKEGPSILRIQQVVRGDSAAYFCASSPEVYYNEQFFGPGTRLTVL.